The 24 T cell receptor beta chains in this list originate from one sample, sequenced in a study of blood T cells in healthy people across ages. A second PCR of about 7 to 11 cycles used a sample-barcoded 5' primer and a J-beta primer mix. TCRdb independently ran MiXCR on the 5' RACE reads; one entry per CDR3 protein. There are some 760,000 distinct CDR3 sequences in the sample; 20% to 25% occur only once, and roughly 3.5% lies in the top ten. These same data were also listed under a study on T cells of mothers and their children.

The sample taken for sequencing was blood. The receptors shown here come from a boy between 10 and 17 years old in good health.

The genes are TRBV15 and TRBJ2-1; 12 bases line up with TRBD2. CDR3 size: 13 residues. V lost 8 bases to trimming and J lost 9 bases; unmatched junction nucleotides: 5. Germline CDR1 reads LNHNV; CDR2 reads YYDKDF (reference sequence). CDR3 in DNA: TGTGCCACCCTGACTAGCGGGGGAAGTGAGCAGTTCTTC. This gives the protein CATLTSGGSEQFF. Full variable domain (missing parts from reference TRBV15 and TRBJ2-1): DAMVIQNPRYQVTQFGKPVTLSCSQTLNHNVMYWYQQKSSQAPKLLFHYYDKDFNNEADTPDNFQSRRPNTSFCFLDIRSPGLGDTAMYLCATLTSGGSEQFFGPGTRLTVL.

The chain employs TRBV4-3 and TRBJ1-4, with 9 bases matching TRBD1. Germline loops: CDR1 LGHNA, CDR2 YSLEER. The V segment lost 3 bases and the J segment 7 bases; nucleotides outside the gene matches: 9. The CDR3 runs to 16 residues. CDR3 nucleotide sequence: TGCGCCAGCAGCCAGGCACGGGACAGGGTGCTTGAAAAACTGTTTTTT. It specifies CASSQARDRVLEKLFF.

The chain recombines TRBV10-3 with TRBJ1-1; 7 positions match TRBD1. The V segment lost 2 bases and the J segment 8 bases; nucleotides outside the gene matches: 8. The CDR3 totals 14 residues. Germline values: CDR1 ENHRY, CDR2 SYGVKD. The CDR3 loop is CAISENTDRAEAFF. The CDR3 DNA reads TGTGCCATCAGTGAGAATACTGACAGGGCCGAAGCTTTCTTT.

The chain is built from TRBV5-1 and TRBJ1-4, with TRBD1 matching over 7 bases. The trim removed 4 bases at V and 6 bases at J, leaving 15 bases unmatched. The CDR3 runs 17 residues. Germline V gene data show CDR1 as SGHRS and CDR2 as YFSETQ. The CDR3 loop is CASSLGPSRGGDEKLFF. CDR3 nucleotide sequence: TGCGCCAGCAGCCTCGGACCAAGCAGGGGGGGCGATGAAAAACTGTTTTTT.

V gene TRBV7-9 combines with J gene TRBJ2-1; D is unresolved. The J call is in doubt because the DNA end fits TRBJ2-7 better. This CDR3 is 16 amino acids long. The germline V gene has CDR1 SEHNR and CDR2 FQNEAQ (reference sequence). The CDR3 DNA is TGTGCCAGCAGCTTACCCACCGCGGAGAACTCCTACGAGCAGTACTTC. Its translation is CASSLPTAENSYEQYF.

The chain couples TRBV7-6 to TRBJ2-5; D uncertain. Germline lookup yields CDR1 SGHVS and CDR2 FNYEAQ. CDR3 size: 15 residues. Trimming removed 5 bases at V and 1 base at J, with 14 bases between. The DNA for the CDR3 is TGTGCCAGCAGCCCCCCACTTGATAGCCAAGAGACCCAGTACTTC. This codes for CASSPPLDSQETQYF.

This clonotype was detected a few times. V is TRBV6-5 and J is TRBJ1-1; D not resolved. Trimming took off 3 bases at V and 1 base at J, with 6 bases between the two ends. There are 13 residues in the CDR3. Germline CDR1 MNHEY, CDR2 SVGAGI. DNA for the CDR3: TGTGCCAGCAGTTATACACCGAACACTGAAGCTTTCTTT. This sequence encodes CASSYTPNTEAFF.

The V gene is TRBV9, the J gene TRBJ2-3, with TRBD1 matching over 7 bases. Germline V CDR1 and CDR2: SGDLS, YYNGEE. The trim removed 3 bases at V and 0 bases at J, leaving 7 bases unmatched. The CDR3 length is 16 residues. The CDR3: CASSGGRTGSTDTQYF. The CDR3 DNA sequence: TGTGCCAGCAGCGGGGGGCGGACAGGAAGCACAGATACGCAGTATTTT.

This clonotype has more than one count but fewer than ten. This chain joins TRBV6-2 or TRBV6-3 and TRBJ2-2, with D maybe TRBD2 (6 bases). In germline, CDR1 is MNHEY, CDR2 SVGEGT. Deletions cut 5 bases from V and 5 bases from J, with 12 bases between. The length of the CDR3 is 14 residues. CDR3 in amino acids: CASSQPGLTGELFF. The CDR3 DNA reads TGTGCCAGCAGTCAACCGGGACTTACCGGGGAGCTGTTTTTT.

V usage is TRBV20-1 and J usage is TRBJ1-6; the match to TRBD1 covers 8 bases. With 1 base clipped from V and 7 bases from J, the junction kept 9 bases outside the gene matches. CDR3 length: 16 amino acids. The V gene's germline CDR1 is DFQATT and CDR2 SNEGSKA (reference sequence). The CDR3 loop is CSARVQGAEENSPLHF. CDR3 in DNA: TGCAGTGCTAGAGTGCAGGGGGCGGAAGAGAATTCACCCCTCCACTTT.

The rearrangement joins TRBV5-4 to TRBJ2-4, with D perhaps being TRBD1 or TRBD2 (6 bases each). CDR1 and CDR2 from the germline V gene are SGHNT and YYREEE (reference sequence). Trimming left V 0 bases short and J 5 bases short, with 9 bases between. The CDR3 spans 14 residues. CDR3 bases: TGTGCCAGCAGCTTGGGGGGGGCAGAAAACATTCAGTACTTC. Protein product: CASSLGGAENIQYF.

Only a few counts were recorded for this clonotype. This chain links TRBV10-3 with TRBJ2-7, with 12 nucleotides matching TRBD2. Germline CDR1 ENHRY, CDR2 SYGVKD. V shed 7 bases, J shed 3 bases, and the junction held 16 bases outside the gene matches. The CDR3 is made up of 18 amino acids. CDR3 region: CAIMALAGGPIPIYEQYF. The CDR3 nucleotides read TGTGCCATCATGGCTCTAGCGGGAGGGCCCATACCAATCTACGAGCAGTACTTC.

The table lists this clonotype with a count of one. The V gene is TRBV7-8, the J gene TRBJ2-1; D is perhaps TRBD1 (5 bases). Trimming left V 1 base short and J 5 bases short, with 18 bases between. The CDR3 is 17 amino acids. Germline V lookup: CDR1 SGHVS, CDR2 FQNEAQ. CDR3 in amino acids: CASSLGPARQGNNEQFF. CDR3 in DNA: TGTGCCAGCAGCTTAGGCCCCGCTCGGCAGGGTAACAATGAGCAGTTCTTC.

V is TRBV20-1 and J is TRBJ2-5; D not resolved. The J call may not be correct, given that the DNA end is closer to TRBJ2-1. The CDR3 runs 16 residues. Germline CDR1 is DFQATT and CDR2 is SNEGSKA (reference sequence). CDR3 nucleotide sequence: TGCAGTGCCAACCCCCTCCGGGCTCCGAAAACGGATGAGCAGTTCTTC. Translating gives CSANPLRAPKTDEQFF.

This clonotype came up a few times. V and J are TRBV19 and TRBJ2-4, with a possible D match to TRBD1 (5 bases). Between the trimmed V and J ends, which lost 4 bases and 2 bases, there was a span of 12 bases. The CDR3 runs 15 residues. Germline V lookup: CDR1 LNHDA, CDR2 SQIVND (reference sequence). The CDR3 region is CASSTHDSSKNIQYF. In nucleotides, the CDR3 is TGTGCCAGTAGTACCCACGACAGCTCCAAAAACATTCAGTACTTC.

The CDR3 coding sequence is TGTGCCAGTAGCCGGGACAGGGTGACTGGCTACACCTTC. Encoded protein: CASSRDRVTGYTF. This sequence joins TRBV7-9 and TRBJ1-2; 9 bases are a match to TRBD1. Germline-derived CDR1 and CDR2 are SEHNR and FQNEAQ (reference sequence). The junction had 9 bases not matched to a gene; V was cut back by 9 bases and J by 7 bases. The CDR3 extends over 13 amino acids.

This chain connects TRBV3-1 to TRBJ2-5, with D possibly TRBD1 on 6 matching bases. Between the trimmed V and J ends, which lost 0 bases and 11 bases, there was a span of 25 bases. The CDR3 covers 17 residues. CDR1 is LGHDT and CDR2 is YNNKEL in the germline V gene (reference sequence). CDR3 nucleotides: TGTGCCAGCAGCCAAGAGGTGTGGGACACCCGCCTGGGGGAGCAGTACTTC. It specifies CASSQEVWDTRLGEQYF.

The V call is TRBV6-2 or TRBV6-3, the J call TRBJ1-2; no clear D. CDR3 length: 14 amino acids. The germline V gene has CDR1 MNHEY and CDR2 SVGEGT. V was trimmed by 0 bases and J by 0 bases, leaving 5 bases between them. The CDR3 DNA follows: TGTGCCAGCAGTTACTCGTCGTCTAACTATGGCTACACCTTC. It specifies CASSYSSSNYGYTF.

The chain is built from TRBV5-6 and TRBJ2-5, with unresolved D. The CDR3 sequence is 14 residues long. Germline assignment: CDR1 SGHDT and CDR2 YYEEEE. V shed 4 bases and J shed 5 bases, with 15 bases lying between them. The CDR3 DNA sequence: TGTGCCAGCAGCGAGGTCTACGCGACGGAGACCCAGTACTTC. Amino acids: CASSEVYATETQYF. Full variable domain (missing parts from reference TRBV5-6 and TRBJ2-5): DAGVTQSPTHLIKTRGQQVTLRCSPKSGHDTVSWYQQALGQGPQFIFQYYEEEERQRGNFPDRFSGHQFPNYSSELNVNALLLGDSALYLCASSEVYATETQYFGPGTRLLVL.

The V gene is TRBV20-1, the J gene TRBJ2-1; weak D call: TRBD1 (5 bases). CDR3 length equals 14 residues. The ends were cut back, 5 bases at V and 5 bases at J, with 16 bases in the middle. Germline assignment: CDR1 DFQATT and CDR2 SNEGSKA (reference sequence). In DNA, the CDR3 is TGCAGTGCTGACCACCCGGACAAGAACAATGAGCAGTTCTTC. The encoded protein is CSADHPDKNNEQFF.

The gene calls are TRBV24-1 and TRBJ2-3, with 7 nucleotides matching TRBD2. Germline CDR1 and CDR2: KGHDR and SFDVKD. This CDR3 region has 14 residues. Trimming cost V 3 bases and J 1 base; bases outside gene matches: 0. The CDR3 DNA reads as TGTGCCACCAGTGATGGGGGGGGCACAGATACGCAGTATTTT. This sequence encodes CATSDGGGTDTQYF.

This chain joins TRBV7-2 and TRBJ2-5, with 12 bases aligning to TRBD2. The CDR3 extends over 15 amino acids. J gave up 5 bases and V 5 bases, and 6 bases lay outside the gene matches. Germline V gene sequence: CDR1 SGHTA, CDR2 FQGNSA. CDR3 amino acids: CASSPTLAGGETQYF. The CDR3 DNA is TGTGCCAGCAGCCCAACCCTAGCGGGAGGGGAGACCCAGTACTTC.

This clonotype was counted only a few times. V is TRBV30 and J is TRBJ2-5; D is uncertain. In germline, CDR1 is GTSNPN, CDR2 SVGIG (reference sequence). With 1 base removed from V and 5 bases from J, the gap between germline ends came to 11 bases. The CDR3 has 13 residues. The CDR3 DNA is TGTGCCTGGAGTGCTGGCTATTGGGAGACCCAGTACTTC. This encodes CAWSAGYWETQYF.

V gene TRBV19 combines with J gene TRBJ1-4; D gene unclear. The ends were cut back, 7 bases at V and 4 bases at J, with 13 bases in the middle. The CDR3 is 14 amino acids. Looked up from germline, CDR1 is LNHDA and CDR2 is SQIVND (reference sequence). The CDR3 region is CASIGRPRNEKLFF. The CDR3 nucleotides read TGTGCCAGTATCGGAAGACCCCGTAATGAAAAACTGTTTTTT.